Described below is a single T cell receptor beta chain sequence and its context. What it recognizes is unknown. The data belong to a study of regulatory T cells in long-lasting Graves disease. About the research overall: Graves' cases, newly diagnosed, had used antithyroid drugs under 3 months. Study-wide points: Persistent cases of Graves' showed reduced TCR diversity relative to newly diagnosed patients. Persistent disease showed a preference for TRBV28, TRBJ1-2 and TRBJ2-5.

The length of the CDR3 is 13 residues. Germline V gene data show CDR1 as SGHDN and CDR2 as FVKESK. The ends were cut back, 3 bases at V and 6 bases at J, with 8 bases in the middle. To make TCR beta libraries, researchers used iRepertoire HTBI primers and Arm-PCR of CDR3 regions. One entry per CDR3 protein results from TCRdb running MiXCR on the multiplex PCR reads. The table records 550,000 or so distinct CDR3 sequences, around 12% of them present only once. Time point in this sample: newly diagnosed GD, antithyroid drugs for less than 3 months. After RNA was extracted from PBMCs, the TCR library was made from it. This sample was also put to use in a study of T cells in Graves' hyperthyroidism and ophthalmopathy. That publication notes: HTBI primers were employed in a first-round RT-PCR of the TCR CDR3.

Source: peripheral blood mononuclear cells (PBMCs), taken at new diagnosis, from a patient treated with antithyroid drugs. This chain uses TRBV14 with TRBJ2-2; unclear D gene. This clonotype was sampled from a woman younger than 45 with Graves disease. The CDR3 DNA reads as TGTGCCAGCAGCCAGACCTTGGCCGGGGAGCTGTTTTTT. Residues: CASSQTLAGELFF.